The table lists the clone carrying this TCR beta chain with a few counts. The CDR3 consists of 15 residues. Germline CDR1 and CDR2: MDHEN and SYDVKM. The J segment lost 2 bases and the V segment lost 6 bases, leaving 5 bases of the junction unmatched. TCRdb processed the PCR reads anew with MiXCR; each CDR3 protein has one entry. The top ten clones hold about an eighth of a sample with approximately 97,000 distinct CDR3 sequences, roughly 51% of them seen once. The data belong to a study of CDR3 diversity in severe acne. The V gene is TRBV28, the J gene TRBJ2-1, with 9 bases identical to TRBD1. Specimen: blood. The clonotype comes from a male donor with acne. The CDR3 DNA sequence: TGTGCCAGCAGACGACAGGGGGGGGCCTACAATGAGCAGTTCTTC. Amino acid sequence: CASRRQGGAYNEQFF.